This T cell receptor beta chain was profiled in a study of cytomegalovirus exposure and HLA in healthy donors (dated by TCRdb to between 2016 and 2019). For the wider study: A later analysis indicated that the roughly 130 validation repertoires were generated on the platform also employed for the 720 or so repertoires of the first cohort. The aim of the study was to test whether cataloging public T cell receptors could identify signatures of past pathogen exposure. Along with the roughly 710-subject first cohort, a separate validation cohort of approximately 110 different subjects was used. To predict cytomegalovirus infection status, the study brought together high-throughput TCR immunosequencing, statistical association of individual TCRs with disease status, and machine learning. The study at large found these results: In the study, approximately 160 TCR beta chains were listed as associated with cytomegalovirus. The authors suggested that the approach could potentially be extended to other disease states and immunological phenotypes. A later analysis lacked HLA typing for the validation cohort, so it scored co-occurrence in that cohort across all 110 or so repertoires. Subsequent analysis determined that TCRs grouped into clusters in the first cohort also showed a tendency toward co-occurrence across the roughly 120 validation repertoires, and approximately 94% of cluster scores exceeded 0. Three of the identified cytomegalovirus-associated TCR beta chains were confirmed in vitro to be specific for cytomegalovirus antigens. While some public TCRs were present in many individuals, most TCR sequences turned up only very rarely across donors. The classifier was reported to diagnose cytomegalovirus status with high specificity and sensitivity in both the original and validation cohorts.

The protocol used for the library was the immunoSEQ multiplex PCR assay. Processing in the source paper ran as follows. A statistical classification framework was built for diagnosing cytomegalovirus status from the catalog of TCR beta chain sequences. TCRdb mirrors the immuneACCESS table, restricted to in-frame sequences. Some clones are absent from its copies; in checked studies, under half trace to an unresolved V gene, and the reason for the others is unknown. For V, J and clone size, that table is used; D and trimming come from the DNA. This sample lists over 200,000 clones; 70% to 90% were detected once. The top ten hold around 5.6% of the sample. This clone appeared once. There is no known antigen for this receptor. No qualities accompany the bases; no much larger clone lies one base away. Donors formed part of the validation cohort, which comprised some 120 subjects and was distinct from the first cohort of several hundred subjects.

From the germline V gene, CDR1 is MNHNS and CDR2 is SASEGT. The CDR3 runs 13 amino acids, cysteine and phenylalanine included. Kept here is only the CDR3 DNA, which spans 39 bases and is read in frame from base 1. Trimming at the junction amounts to 3 bases on V and 4 bases on J, and the germline ends lie 9 bases apart. Sequencing was done on a sample of PBMCs. The V gene is TRBV6-1 and the J gene is TRBJ2-5, with TRBD2 tentatively as D gene (5 bases match). The clonotype comes from a woman aged 18-35 years in good health and CMV-seronegative. The DNA is TGTGCCAGCAGTGATCAGGCGGGAGAGACCCAGTACTTC. It specifies CASSDQAGETQYF.